The 11 T cell receptor beta chains below come from one sample, sequenced in a study of T cells in Graves' hyperthyroidism and ophthalmopathy. RNA transcripts provided the source from which TCR beta CDR3 regions were amplified. When the TCR CDR3 underwent first-round RT-PCR, the HTBI primer set was used. TCRdb reanalysed the multiplex PCR reads using MiXCR and keeps one entry per CDR3 protein. The sample has nearly 600,000 distinct CDR3 sequences, about 14% seen once. The specimen was blood. These receptors were taken from a woman aged 25 to 45 with Graves' hyperthyroidism that later progressed to Graves' ophthalmopathy.

Ten or more counts support this clonotype. This chain joins TRBV5-1 and TRBJ1-4; no reliable D call. Trimming took off 3 bases at V and 0 bases at J, with 9 bases between the two ends. Germline lookup yields CDR1 SGHRS and CDR2 YFSETQ. The CDR3 is made up of 15 amino acids. This CDR3 is CASSSEGTTNEKLFF. DNA of the CDR3: TGCGCCAGCAGCTCCGAGGGAACAACTAATGAAAAACTGTTTTTT. Full variable domain (remainder filled in from reference TRBV5-1 and TRBJ1-4): KAGVTQTPRYLIKTRGQQVTLSCSPISGHRSVSWYQQTPGQGLQFLFEYFSETQRNKGNFPGRFSGRQFSNSRSEMNVSTLELGDSALYLCASSSEGTTNEKLFFGSGTQLSVL.

On this clonotype: A read error may explain this, as a much larger clone is one base away. The chain combines TRBV6-2 or TRBV6-3 with TRBJ2-5, with 8 bases lining up with TRBD2. Germline V gene data show CDR1 as MNHEY and CDR2 as SVGEGT. CDR3 length equals 15 residues. The CDR3 nucleotides read TGTGTCACCTCCGGGGGACTAGGGGGTCCAGAGACCCAGTACTTC. Protein sequence: CVTSGGLGGPETQYF.

In its sample, this clonotype was seen many times. The chain recombines TRBV7-9 with TRBJ2-5; D possibly uses TRBD1 or TRBD2 (5 bases each). Germline CDR1 is SEHNR and CDR2 is FQNEAQ (reference sequence). The CDR3 sequence is 15 residues long. V lost 3 bases and J 2 bases, leaving 13 bases between the germline ends. The CDR3 reads CASSFPGRQQETQYF. CDR3 DNA sequence: TGTGCCAGCAGCTTCCCGGGACGGCAGCAAGAGACCCAGTACTTC.

This clonotype was counted a few times. V and J are TRBV19 and TRBJ2-3; D is unresolved. Deletions cut 4 bases from V and 1 base from J, with 15 bases between. CDR3 length: 16 amino acids. Germline CDR1 reads LNHDA; CDR2 reads SQIVND (reference sequence). The CDR3 sequence is CASSSLYRRGTDTQYF. As DNA, the CDR3 is TGTGCCAGTAGTAGTCTATATCGGAGAGGCACAGATACGCAGTATTTT.

This clonotype was detected ten times or more. The chain carries TRBV3-1 and TRBJ2-6; D not certain. CDR3 length: 17 residues. Looked up from germline, CDR1 is LGHDT and CDR2 is YNNKEL (reference sequence). V was cut by 1 base and J by 1 base, with 11 bases left in between. The CDR3 protein is CASSQVPSYSGANVLTF. The DNA for the CDR3 is TGTGCCAGCAGCCAAGTTCCGAGTTATTCTGGGGCCAACGTCCTGACTTTC. Complete variable domain (other parts from reference TRBV3-1 and TRBJ2-6): DTAVSQTPKYLVTQMGNDKSIKCEQNLGHDTMYWYKQDSKKFLKIMFSYNNKELIINETVPNRFSPKSPDKAHLNLHINSLELGDSAVYFCASSQVPSYSGANVLTFGAGSRLTVL.

V and J are TRBV4-1 and TRBJ2-7; D not certain. Trimming left V 3 bases short and J 3 bases short, with 9 bases between. This CDR3 comprises 13 residues. Germline V gene lookup returns CDR1 MGHRA and CDR2 YSYEKL. Here the CDR3 reads CASSHIAFYEQYF. The CDR3, as DNA: TGCGCCAGCAGCCATATTGCCTTCTACGAGCAGTACTTC.

The chain carries TRBV19 and TRBJ1-5; D unresolved. The ends were cut back, 6 bases at V and 4 bases at J, with 16 bases in the middle. This CDR3 spans 15 amino acids. Germline V gives CDR1 LNHDA, CDR2 SQIVND (reference sequence). CDR3 DNA: TGTGCCAGTAGGGCCAGCGGCGGAGGGAATCAGCCCCAGCATTTT. This gives the protein CASRASGGGNQPQHF.

Ten or more counts support this clonotype. The chain has TRBV25-1 and TRBJ1-1, with D possibly matching TRBD1 (5 bases). V lost 8 bases to trimming and J lost 4 bases, with 20 bases between them. Germline V gene sequence: CDR1 MGHDK, CDR2 SYGVNS. This CDR3 has 15 residues. CDR3 in amino acids: CASGDLAMSSTEAFF. The CDR3 nucleotides read TGTGCCAGCGGGGACCTCGCTATGAGTAGCACTGAAGCTTTCTTT. Together with reference TRBV25-1 and TRBJ1-1, the CDR3 gives the full variable domain: EADIYQTPRYLVIGTGKKITLECSQTMGHDKMYWYQQDPGMELHLIHYSYGVNSTEKGDLSSESTVSRIRTEHFPLTLESARPSHTSQYLCASGDLAMSSTEAFFGQGTRLTVV.

Many counts were recorded for this clonotype. This chain uses TRBV19 with TRBJ2-3; 7 bases are a match to TRBD2. Germline V gene data show CDR1 as LNHDA and CDR2 as SQIVND (reference sequence). This CDR3 is built from 17 residues. V shed 3 bases, J shed 0 bases, and the junction held 9 bases outside the gene matches. This CDR3 reads CASSIETLARSTDTQYF. The CDR3 DNA is TGTGCCAGTAGTATCGAGACACTAGCGCGGAGCACAGATACGCAGTATTTT.

Points on this clonotype: This sequence may be a read error, since a much larger clone differs from it by one base. The V and J genes are TRBV5-5 and TRBJ2-1, with 7 nucleotides matching TRBD1. This CDR3 has 14 residues. Germline V CDR1 and CDR2: SGHKS, YYEKEE (reference sequence). The chain's CDR3 is CAISPGTEWDEQFF. CDR3 sequence (DNA): TGTGCCATCAGCCCGGGGACAGAGTGGGATGAGCAGTTCTTC.

The chain carries TRBV28 and TRBJ2-5, with D possibly TRBD1 on 6 matching bases. The germline V gene has CDR1 MDHEN and CDR2 SYDVKM. The germline V and J ends were trimmed by 5 bases and 4 bases, with 11 bases remaining between them. The CDR3 covers 13 residues. CDR3 residues: CASSPRQVETQYF. The CDR3 bases are TGTGCCAGCAGTCCGAGACAGGTAGAGACCCAGTACTTC.